These T cell receptor beta chains were read from a single sample in a study of beta chain features in type 1 diabetes. The table came from immunoSEQ multiplex PCR; TCRdb's copy has only in-frame clones and leaves some out. The profile shows over 300,000 clones, approximately 9.9% of them singletons. Sequenced: central memory CD4+ T cells from blood. The source is a man under 40 with type 1 diabetes. CDR3s leave out the opening cysteine and the closing phenylalanine or tryptophan.

TRBJ2-7	TRBV18	ASSPPGQEITYEQY
TRBJ2-5	TRBV7-9	ASSFSGKQETQY
TRBJ2-5	TRBV7-7	ASSLFPKETQY
TRBJ2-5	TRBV11-2	ASSSNWDIGQSTQY
TRBJ1-1	TRBV5-1	ASSNDGGTEAF
TRBJ2-5	TRBV5-1	ASSLVAAGASLGETQY
TRBJ1-2	TRBV14	ASRRDDAGQHYGYT
TRBJ2-1	TRBV5-1	ASSSGTGYNEQF
TRBJ2-2	TRBV9	ASSVKMGQNTGELF
TRBJ2-7	TRBV27	ASSLVGQGAYEQY
TRBJ1-2	TRBV28	ASSPAGGYGYT
TRBJ2-1	TRBV5-1	ASSLLTGDNEQF
TRBJ2-1	TRBV6-1	ASSERDRGFYNEQF
TRBJ2-2	TRBV7-9	ASSLAQGALMTGELF
TRBJ2-1	TRBV5-6	ASSLVVRTGSGYNEQF
TRBJ1-5	TRBV6-6	ASSPRGRLSGQPQH
TRBJ1-5	TRBV19	ASSRQGDQPQH
TRBJ1-1	TRBV18	ASSLGQSEAF
TRBJ2-7	TRBV9	ASSVGGGRNEQY
TRBJ1-2	TRBV28	ASSSQQGADGYT
TRBJ1-2	TRBV2	ASSDETNYGYT
TRBJ1-1	TRBV11-2	ASKAGGWAEAF
TRBJ1-2	TRBV19	ASSTGGPTNYGYT
TRBJ1-2	TRBV2	ARETGKDGYT
TRBJ2-5	TRBV5-4	ASSLKRPQETQY
TRBJ2-5	TRBV7-2	ASSLGPGQGAQGTQY
TRBJ2-5	TRBV6-5	ASGGWETQY
TRBJ2-1	TRBV29-1	SVDSERGGSNEQF
TRBJ1-1	TRBV19	ASSALQGSTEAF
TRBJ1-2	TRBV4-1	ASSQEEGAEIYGYT
TRBJ2-1	TRBV7-9	ASSFGLAAYNEQF
TRBJ2-1	TRBV5-1	ASSLAPGNEQF
TRBJ2-3	TRBV10-1	ASSRTASTDTQY
TRBJ1-2	TRBV11-2	ASSLGWDGYT
TRBJ1-5	TRBV28	ASSRGTGGIGNQPQH
TRBJ1-1	TRBV6-5	ASSLYGPRNTEAF
TRBJ1-1	TRBV18	ASSPTGGRNTEAF
TRBJ2-3	TRBV7-2	ASSQSGTRRDTQY
TRBJ2-3	TRBV9	ASSVDSTDTQY
TRBJ2-5	TRBV5-1	ASSLEAGPWETQY
TRBJ2-3	TRBV28	ASSLKGYRDTQY
TRBJ2-7	TRBV6-5	ASSYSLGAYYEQY
TRBJ2-1	TRBV6-5	ASSPSGGYYNEQF
TRBJ1-3	TRBV9	ASSLGGFRSGNTIY
TRBJ2-2	TRBV27	ASSLWQVNTGELF
TRBJ2-5	TRBV7-2	ASSSDRGETQY
TRBJ2-5	TRBV4-3	ASSQGQGIRTQY
TRBJ2-3	TRBV7-2	ASGLTSVGDTQY
TRBJ2-1	TRBV19	ASSIKGNEQF
TRBJ2-5	TRBV29-1	SVEARDRGETQY
TRBJ1-1	TRBV5-4	ASSPAGGSWDTEAF